This T cell receptor (beta chain) was captured by sequencing in a study of blood T cell repertoires in COVID-19. Study overall: The origin of the acute and convalescent COVID-19 samples was the United States, Italy and Spain. In each case, the material was cDNA or gDNA derived from T cells, B-cell-depleted T cells, or PBMCs.

CDR3 length: 16 residues. Trimming shortened V by 1 base and J by 1 base, and 13 bases separated the two germline ends. Germline CDR1 and CDR2: MGHRA and YSYEKL. In the study's own analysis: Estimation of nucleated cell counts was performed using reference gene primer amplification. The protocol was immunoSEQ multiplex PCR, while the TCRdb copy is restricted to in-frame clones and leaves out a portion. V and J calls plus clone size are reproduced from that table; the DNA served to infer D and trimming. The sample carries roughly 230,000 clones, around 80% recorded once. This clonotype originated in a man aged 35-49 years with acute or convalescent COVID-19. Sequencing used peripheral blood. The chain employs TRBV4-1 and TRBJ1-1; D might be TRBD1 (5 bases). The CDR3 DNA sequence: TGCGCCAGCAGCCAAGTCTTAGGGGTAGAGAACACTGAAGCTTTCTTT. Translated: CASSQVLGVENTEAFF.